This entry lists 27 T cell receptor beta chains sequenced from one sample in a study of blood T cell repertoires in COVID-19. Libraries were prepared by immunoSEQ multiplex PCR; TCRdb keeps only in-frame clonotypes and omits some of them. Among approximately 100,000 clones listed, 75% to 85% were seen once. Sequenced material: peripheral blood. These receptors were taken from a human donor in a cohort sampled during active COVID-19.

The chain couples TRBV6-2 or TRBV6-3 to TRBJ2-7; D may be TRBD1 (6 bases). V shed 5 bases and J shed 1 base, with 12 bases lying between them. The CDR3 is 14 residues long. From germline, CDR1 is MNHEY and CDR2 SVGEGT. CDR3 region: CASSRTVGSYEQYF. CDR3 coding DNA: TGTGCCAGCAGTCGGACAGTAGGGTCCTACGAGCAGTACTTC.

The V call is TRBV24-1, the J call TRBJ2-5, with 7 bases identical to TRBD2. Germline CDR1 is KGHDR and CDR2 is SFDVKD. The junction had 11 bases not matched to a gene; V was cut back by 9 bases and J by 5 bases. The CDR3 consists of 14 residues. The CDR3 bases are TGTGCCACCTGGGGCGGGAGCAGAGTGGAGACCCAGTACTTC. As protein: CATWGGSRVETQYF.

Only one count was recorded for this clone. The chain recombines TRBV4-3 with TRBJ2-7; D not resolved. Per the germline V gene, CDR1 is LGHNA and CDR2 is YSLEER. The length of the CDR3 is 16 residues. V shed 0 bases and J shed 6 bases, with 18 bases lying between them. The CDR3 DNA follows: TGCGCCAGCAGCCAAGACTCCGCATACTTGGGCACCGAGCAGTACTTC. Protein: CASSQDSAYLGTEQYF.

This clone was seen repeatedly, ten times or more. The chain combines TRBV27 with TRBJ1-6; 7 bases align to TRBD1. This CDR3 region has 14 residues. Germline V CDR1 and CDR2: MNHEY, SMNVEV (reference sequence). Trimming cost V 7 bases and J 7 bases; bases outside gene matches: 7. The CDR3 here is CASTRGTDNSPLHF. The DNA of the CDR3 is TGTGCCAGCACCAGGGGGACGGACAATTCACCCCTCCACTTT.

The chain uses TRBV30 and TRBJ1-2, with a weak D call TRBD1 (6 bases). The CDR3 runs 15 residues. Per germline, CDR1 GTSNPN and CDR2 SVGIG (reference sequence). Trimming left V 8 bases short and J 4 bases short, with 23 bases between. The CDR3 DNA reads as TGTGCCGGAACAAAACAGGGCTTAGACCCCTATGGCTACACCTTC. Amino acids: CAGTKQGLDPYGYTF.

This chain connects TRBV10-1 to TRBJ2-5, with TRBD1 matching over 7 bases. The V gene's germline CDR1 is WNHNN and CDR2 SYGVQD (reference sequence). The CDR3 contains 19 residues. With 7 bases clipped from V and 1 base from J, the junction kept 21 bases outside the gene matches. The CDR3 region has the DNA TGCGCCAGCAAGGGGCTGCACGCGCAAAACAGGGGTCGCCAAGAGACCCAGTACTTC. Translation: CASKGLHAQNRGRQETQYF.

This clone showed up many times. The gene calls are TRBV9 and TRBJ1-4; D might be TRBD1 (6 bases). The germline V gene encodes CDR1 SGDLS and CDR2 YYNGEE. The germline V and J ends were trimmed by 3 bases and 8 bases, with 17 bases remaining between them. CDR3 size: 15 residues. CDR3 sequence: CASSALTGKGEKLFF. Written as DNA, the CDR3 is TGTGCCAGCAGCGCCTTGACAGGAAAGGGAGAAAAACTGTTTTTT.

This chain uses TRBV6-6 with TRBJ1-4, with D unresolved. Trimming took 5 bases from V and 0 from J, leaving 13 bases between them. Germline CDR1 and CDR2: MNHNY and SVGAGI (reference sequence). The CDR3 totals 16 residues. CDR3 sequence (DNA): TGTGCCAGCAGTACCGGACTCTTAGCAACTAATGAAAAACTGTTTTTT. Amino acid sequence: CASSTGLLATNEKLFF.

The chain has TRBV4-3 and TRBJ1-4, with TRBD1 matching over 9 bases. Germline loops: CDR1 LGHNA, CDR2 YSLEER. Trimming at V came to 0 bases and at J to 7 bases, leaving 21 bases not matched to a gene. The length of the CDR3 is 21 residues. For the CDR3, the DNA is TGCGCCAGCAGCCAAGACTACCCCAAGGGGTCGTGGGGGACAGGGAGTGAAAAACTGTTTTTT. Translating it yields CASSQDYPKGSWGTGSEKLFF.

The V gene is TRBV7-2, the J gene TRBJ1-2; D might be TRBD1 (6 bases). This CDR3 is built from 15 residues. Trimming removed 5 bases from V and 3 bases from J, with 16 bases in between. The germline V gene encodes CDR1 SGHTA and CDR2 FQGNSA. Written as DNA, the CDR3 is TGTGCCAGCAGCGACCGGCAGGGGCGGGACTATGGCTACACCTTC. As protein: CASSDRQGRDYGYTF.

The V call is TRBV19, the J call TRBJ1-3, with D unresolved. Trimming shortened V by 8 bases and J by 1 base, and 12 bases separated the two germline ends. This CDR3 is built from 14 residues. CDR1 LNHDA and CDR2 SQIVND come from the germline V gene (reference sequence). DNA of the CDR3: TGTGCCAGTGCCGGTCGTGCTTCTGGAAACACCATATATTTT. As protein: CASAGRASGNTIYF.

The chain is built from TRBV29-1 and TRBJ1-4, with D possibly TRBD1 on 6 matching bases. The V end lost 4 bases, the J end lost 6 bases, and 9 bases lay between the germline ends. Germline V lookup: CDR1 SQVTM, CDR2 ANQGSEA. This CDR3 spans 12 amino acids. CDR3 protein: CSVGEGDEKLFF. The DNA for the CDR3 is TGCAGCGTTGGGGAGGGGGATGAAAAACTGTTTTTT.

The chain uses TRBV18 and TRBJ2-7; 11 nucleotides agree with TRBD2. The germline V gene encodes CDR1 KGHSH and CDR2 LQKENI. The ends lost 3 bases at V and 3 bases at J; junction bases unmatched: 13. CDR3 length equals 18 residues. This CDR3 is CASSPGGLAETKGYEQYF. CDR3 coding DNA: TGTGCCAGCTCACCGGGGGGACTAGCGGAGACAAAGGGCTACGAGCAGTACTTC.

This clone has a single count. The chain couples TRBV3-1 (or the pseudogene TRBV3-2) to TRBJ1-5; D gene uncertain. V shed 4 bases and J shed 1 base, with 11 bases lying between them. CDR3 length: 15 amino acids. CDR1 and CDR2 from the germline V gene are LGHDT and YNNKEL (reference sequence). The CDR3 spells CASSPRGPSNQPQHF. DNA for the CDR3: TGTGCCAGCAGCCCCCGTGGGCCCAGCAATCAGCCCCAGCATTTT.

This chain uses TRBV6-8 with TRBJ2-7; D gene uncertain. The CDR3 covers 13 residues. Trimming cost V 8 bases and J 6 bases, with 17 bases left between them. Germline V lookup: CDR1 MNHGY, CDR2 SAAAGT. The CDR3 is CASPPLRGGEQYF. CDR3 sequence (DNA): TGTGCCAGCCCACCTTTACGCGGCGGCGAGCAGTACTTC.

V and J are TRBV6-6 and TRBJ2-7; 7 positions match TRBD1. The CDR3 is made up of 17 amino acids. Germline trimming cut 5 bases from V and 0 bases from J; bases unmatched to any gene: 13. Looked up from germline, CDR1 is MNHNY and CDR2 is SVGAGI (reference sequence). The CDR3 DNA is TGTGCCAGCAGTCCCGACATAGGGGGCGCCTCCTCCTACGAGCAGTACTTC. Its protein is CASSPDIGGASSYEQYF.

The rearrangement links TRBV29-1 to TRBJ2-1; 12 bases are shared with TRBD2. Germline V gives CDR1 SQVTM, CDR2 ANQGSEA. The J segment lost 7 bases and the V segment lost 3 bases, leaving 10 bases of the junction unmatched. The CDR3 covers 16 residues. DNA for the CDR3: TGCAGCGTTGATGGGGCTAGCGGGGGGGTTGAAAATGAGCAGTTCTTC. It codes for CSVDGASGGVENEQFF.

The chain joins TRBV6-5 to TRBJ2-3, with a tentative D call TRBD1 (5 bases). Germline lookup yields CDR1 MNHEY and CDR2 SVGAGI. V lost 2 bases to trimming and J lost 6 bases, with 15 bases between them. The CDR3 has 15 amino acids. In DNA form, the CDR3 reads TGTGCCAGCAGTTACAATACAGGATTTCGGGATACGCAGTATTTT. This translates into CASSYNTGFRDTQYF.

The chain employs TRBV18 and TRBJ1-6, with D possibly TRBD1 on 6 matching bases. The CDR3 is 15 residues long. V lost 6 bases, J lost 8 bases, and 17 bases lay in between. The germline gives CDR1 KGHSH, CDR2 LQKENI. CDR3 in amino acids: CASSLTGSRDSPLHF. The CDR3 bases are TGTGCCAGCTCCCTAACAGGGAGTAGGGATTCACCCCTCCACTTT.

This chain links TRBV18 with TRBJ1-3; perhaps TRBD1 as D (5 bases). Germline V gene sequence: CDR1 KGHSH, CDR2 LQKENI. Trimming took off 3 bases at V and 1 base at J, with 7 bases between the two ends. The CDR3 sequence is 14 residues long. CDR3 loop: CASSPQGSGNTIYF. CDR3 nucleotides: TGTGCCAGCTCACCGCAGGGTTCTGGAAACACCATATATTTT.

The gene calls are TRBV25-1 and TRBJ2-7; the D is unclear. The CDR3 contains 13 residues. V lost 3 bases to trimming and J lost 12 bases, with 18 bases between them. From germline, CDR1 is MGHDK and CDR2 SYGVNS. In DNA form, the CDR3 reads TGTGCCAGCAGTGATTCCCCCCCTGGGCCATCGTACTTC. This codes for CASSDSPPGPSYF.

This clone has just one count. J is TRBJ1-5 and V is TRBV3-1 (or the pseudogene TRBV3-2); D is perhaps TRBD1 (6 bases). V was trimmed by 7 bases and J by 1 base, leaving 14 bases between them. Germline values: CDR1 LGHDT, CDR2 YNNKEL (reference sequence). The CDR3 spans 15 residues. CDR3 DNA sequence: TGTGCCAGCAACAGGGTCAACCGGAGCAATCAGCCCCAGCATTTT. Translated: CASNRVNRSNQPQHF.

V gene TRBV15 combines with J gene TRBJ1-6, with D maybe TRBD1 (5 bases). V was shortened by 0 bases and J by 5 bases, with 11 bases between the two germline ends. Germline V gene lookup returns CDR1 LNHNV and CDR2 YYDKDF (reference sequence). This CDR3 contains 16 residues. The chain's CDR3 is CATSRDRAMNNSPLHF. The CDR3 nucleotides are TGTGCCACCAGCAGAGACAGGGCAATGAATAATTCACCCCTCCACTTT.

The rearrangement joins TRBV5-1 to TRBJ1-1; maybe TRBD1 (6 bases). Deletions cut 4 bases from V and 5 bases from J, with 9 bases between. CDR1 and CDR2 (germline): SGHRS, YFSETQ. The CDR3 sequence is 12 residues long. This chain's CDR3 is CASSGRGTEAFF. The CDR3, as DNA: TGCGCCAGCAGCGGCAGGGGAACTGAAGCTTTCTTT.

In nucleotides, the CDR3 is TGTGCCAGCAGCTTAGGAGGACACAATGAAGCTTTCTTT. Translating it yields CASSLGGHNEAFF. This chain joins TRBV7-2 and TRBJ1-1; tentative D call: TRBD1 (5 bases). V dropped 1 base and J dropped 7 bases, with 10 bases sitting between them. The CDR3 has 13 amino acids. In germline, CDR1 is SGHTA, CDR2 FQGNSA.

This clone was counted only a few times. This chain joins TRBV11-2 and TRBJ2-5, with a weak D call TRBD2 (5 bases). V lost 5 bases, J lost 4 bases, and 14 bases lay in between. Germline V gene sequence: CDR1 SGHAT, CDR2 FQNNGV. The CDR3 sequence is 14 residues long. CDR3: CASSQYTSGETQYF. CDR3 DNA sequence: TGTGCCAGCAGCCAATATACTAGTGGAGAGACCCAGTACTTC.

The J gene is TRBJ2-7, the V gene TRBV28; 9 bases agree with TRBD1. Germline CDR1 reads MDHEN; CDR2 reads SYDVKM. The trim removed 4 bases at V and 2 bases at J, leaving 9 bases unmatched. CDR3 length: 16 amino acids. CDR3 residues: CASSSVGTGKPYEQYF. The CDR3 coding sequence is TGTGCCAGCAGTTCCGTCGGGACAGGGAAGCCCTACGAGCAGTACTTC. The whole variable domain, remainder taken from reference TRBV28 and TRBJ2-7, is DVKVTQSSRYLVKRTGEKVFLECVQDMDHENMFWYRQDPGLGLRLIYFSYDVKMKEKGDIPEGYSVSREKKERFSLILESASTNQTSMYLCASSSVGTGKPYEQYFGPGTRLTVT.